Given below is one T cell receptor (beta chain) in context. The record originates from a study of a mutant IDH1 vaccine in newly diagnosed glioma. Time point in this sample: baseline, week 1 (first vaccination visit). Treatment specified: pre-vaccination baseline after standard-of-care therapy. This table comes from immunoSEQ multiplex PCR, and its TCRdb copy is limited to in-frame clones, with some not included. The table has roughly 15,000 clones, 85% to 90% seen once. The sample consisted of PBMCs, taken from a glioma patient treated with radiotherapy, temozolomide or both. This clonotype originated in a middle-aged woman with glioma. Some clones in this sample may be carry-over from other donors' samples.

CDR3 region: CASSPWTGTGNTIYF. For the CDR3, the DNA is TGTGCCAGCAGCCCGTGGACAGGGACGGGAAACACCATATATTTT. The chain recombines TRBV14 with TRBJ1-3; 8 bases fit TRBD1. The junction had 6 bases not matched to a gene; V was cut back by 4 bases and J by 4 bases. Germline CDR1 and CDR2: SGHDN and FVKESK. The CDR3 is made up of 15 amino acids.